This is a list of T cell receptor beta chains from one sample in a study of cytomegalovirus exposure and HLA in healthy donors. Only in-frame clones appear in the TCRdb table, and some are missing; sequencing was by immunoSEQ multiplex PCR. This table holds about 160,000 clones, 86% found once. Sequencing used PBMCs. These receptor sequences come from a woman aged 18-30 years in good health and CMV-seronegative. Each CDR3 is given with its conserved first and last residue. The D gene is left open where the match is weak. Not all rows give a size; the values are once, few, many and, for expanded clones, a class.

j_call cdr3_length d_call clone_size v_call cdr3_nt cdr3_aa
TRBJ1-1 13 - - TRBV9 TGTGCCAGCAGCGCAGGGGAGAACACTGAAGCTTTCTTT CASSAGENTEAFF
TRBJ2-3 15 - once TRBV6-6 TGTGCCAGCAGTTACTCGAAAGCCTTCGCAGATACGCAGTATTTT CASSYSKAFADTQYF
TRBJ1-6 16 - - TRBV5-1 TGCGCCAGCAGCTTGGTTACAGGGCCCTATAATTCACCCCTCCACTTT CASSLVTGPYNSPLHF
TRBJ1-5 15 - - TRBV7-3 TGTGCCAGCAGCTTAGGAGAACTGACTAATCAGCCCCAGCATTTT CASSLGELTNQPQHF
TRBJ1-2 15 - - TRBV7-9 TGTGCCAGCAGCGACGGACGGGAAGCTAACTATGGCTACACCTTC CASSDGREANYGYTF
TRBJ2-7 16 TRBD2 - TRBV7-2 TGTGCCAGCAGCACCCCCCGTACTAGCGTGGCCTACGAGCAGTACTTC CASSTPRTSVAYEQYF
TRBJ1-4 15 TRBD1 few TRBV7-6 TGTGCCAGCACCCAGGGGGTTTCGGCTAATGAAAAACTGTTTTTT CASTQGVSANEKLFF
TRBJ2-7 12 - - TRBV13 TGTGCCAGCAGCTCTATGTACTACGAGCAGTACTTC CASSSMYYEQYF
TRBJ2-3 15 - - TRBV7-8 TGTGCCAGCAGCTTAGCCGGGGGGCCAATAGATACGCAGTATTTT CASSLAGGPIDTQYF
TRBJ1-1 13 TRBD1 once TRBV25-1 TGTGCCAGCAGGGACAGGGTGAACACTGAAGCTTTCTTT CASRDRVNTEAFF
TRBJ1-1 17 TRBD1 few TRBV7-9 TGTGCCAGCAGTTTTCGCCGGGACAGGGGCCAGAACACTGAAGCTTTCTTT CASSFRRDRGQNTEAFF
TRBJ1-5 14 TRBD1 - TRBV19 TGTGCCAGTAGCCAGACAGGGACCAATCAGCCCCAGCATTTT CASSQTGTNQPQHF
TRBJ2-1 15 - once TRBV7-3 TGTGCCAGCAGCTTAACTAGGGGCTCCTACAATGAGCAGTTCTTC CASSLTRGSYNEQFF
TRBJ2-3 17 TRBD2 - TRBV7-8 TGTGCCAGCAGCTTAGCCCGGAGCGGGGGTAGCACAGATACGCAGTATTTT CASSLARSGGSTDTQYF
TRBJ1-4 14 TRBD1 once TRBV6-5 TGTGCCAGCAGTCGGGACAGGAGAAATGAAAAACTGTTTTTT CASSRDRRNEKLFF
TRBJ2-2 12 - - TRBV27 TGTGCCAGCAGTCAGAACACCGGGGAGCTGTTTTTT CASSQNTGELFF
TRBJ2-7 12 TRBD2 once TRBV10-3 TGTGCTACGGCCGGGACTACCTACGAGCAGTACTTC CATAGTTYEQYF
TRBJ2-7 14 TRBD2 few TRBV7-9 TGTGCCAGCAGCTTACCGGGACTAGCGAGGGAGCAGTACTTC CASSLPGLAREQYF
TRBJ2-1 16 - - TRBV5-6 TGTGCCAGCAGCTTGGGAGGGGGGGGGTTCTTAAATGAGCAGTTCTTC CASSLGGGGFLNEQFF
TRBJ2-1 13 TRBD1 few TRBV5-4 TGTGCCAGCAGCTTGGACAGGGGACATGAGCAGTTCTTC CASSLDRGHEQFF
TRBJ1-2 13 TRBD1 - TRBV28 TGTGCCAGCAGAACGACAGGGGACTATGGCTACACCTTC CASRTTGDYGYTF
TRBJ1-5 14 - - TRBV6-5 TGTGCCAGCAGTTTCAGGGTTAGCAATCAGCCCCAGCATTTT CASSFRVSNQPQHF
TRBJ1-5 15 - - TRBV6-5 TGTGCCAGCAGCAGTCAGGGAAGACGCAATCAGCCCCAGCATTTT CASSSQGRRNQPQHF
TRBJ1-1 12 - - TRBV7-9 TGTTCCAGCAGCTTAGAACATCCTGAAGCTTTCTTT CSSSLEHPEAFF
TRBJ2-1 14 - - TRBV5-1 TGCGCCAGCAGCTTGTCAGGGTCCTACAATGAGCAGTTCTTC CASSLSGSYNEQFF
TRBJ1-6 15 TRBD1 - TRBV6-5 TGTGCCAGTAGGGACAGGGGGCATCTTAATTCACCCCTCCACTTT CASRDRGHLNSPLHF
TRBJ2-3 16 - - TRBV28 TGTGCCAGCAGTGATGGGACTTTCCGTAGCACAGATACGCAGTATTTT CASSDGTFRSTDTQYF
TRBJ2-3 13 - - TRBV27 TGTGCCAGCCAGGACGGTAGGGGTGATACGCAGTATTTT CASQDGRGDTQYF
TRBJ1-1 13 - few TRBV28 TGTGCCAGCAGTCCTCCAGGGAACACTGAAGCTTTCTTT CASSPPGNTEAFF
TRBJ2-1 14 - - TRBV29-1 TGCAGCGAATTTAAGGGGAACTCCTACAATGAGCAGTTCTTC CSEFKGNSYNEQFF
TRBJ2-2 13 - - TRBV7-9 TGTTCCAGCAGCTACGGGAACACCGGGGAGCTGTTTTTT CSSSYGNTGELFF
TRBJ2-3 18 - - TRBV19 TGTGCCAGTAGCCCCACCCCTCTTAGCGTCCCTAGCACAGATACGCAGTATTTT CASSPTPLSVPSTDTQYF
TRBJ1-3 13 - - TRBV13 TGTGCCAGCACCAAGGGGGAGGGAAACACCATATATTTT CASTKGEGNTIYF
TRBJ1-2 16 TRBD1 - TRBV4-2 TGTGCCAGCAGCCAAGAAAGGACAGGGGGTATCTATGGCTACACCTTC CASSQERTGGIYGYTF
TRBJ2-1 14 TRBD2 - TRBV29-1 TGCAGCGTTGAAGGATTAGAAGCGGGGGGACATCAGTTCTTC CSVEGLEAGGHQFF
TRBJ2-2 16 TRBD2 - TRBV6-5 TGTGCCAGCAGTTATGGAGCGGGGGGTGATACCGGGGAGCTGTTTTTT CASSYGAGGDTGELFF
TRBJ1-2 14 - - TRBV9 TGTGCCAGCAGCGCGGACGGGAGGGGAGAACTCTACACCTTC CASSADGRGELYTF
TRBJ1-5 18 - - TRBV7-8 TGTGCCAGCAGCTGGGGGTCAGGGACTCCTAGGGGCGGTCAGCCCCAGCATTTT CASSWGSGTPRGGQPQHF
TRBJ2-7 13 TRBD1 - TRBV5-4 TGTGCCAGCAGCCCGGACAGGTCGTACGAGCAGTACTTC CASSPDRSYEQYF
TRBJ2-5 14 TRBD2 - TRBV15 TGTGCCACCAGCCGAAGGGCGGGGGGAGAGACCCAGTACTTC CATSRRAGGETQYF
TRBJ1-6 13 - - TRBV30 TGTGCCTGGAACAGGGCCAATAATTCACCCCTCCACTTT CAWNRANNSPLHF
TRBJ2-4 13 - - TRBV13 TGTGCCAGCAGCCCGGGGGCCAAAAACATTCAGTACTTC CASSPGAKNIQYF
TRBJ2-7 15 TRBD2 - TRBV5-1 TGCGCCAGCAGCGGGATAATGGGGACTAATTACGAGCAGTACTTC CASSGIMGTNYEQYF
TRBJ2-4 14 - - TRBV28 TGTGCCAGCAGTTTGGGAACAAGGGGAAACATTCAGTACTTC CASSLGTRGNIQYF
TRBJ2-7 13 - once TRBV6-1 TGTGCCAGCAGTGAACACATATCCTACGAGCAGTACTTC CASSEHISYEQYF
TRBJ1-1 12 - - TRBV6-6 TGTGCCAGCAGTACAACAGGCACTGAAGCTTTCTTT CASSTTGTEAFF
TRBJ2-2 14 - - TRBV10-2 TGCGCCAGCACCCTGGGGGCCAACACCGGGGAGCTGTTTTTT CASTLGANTGELFF
TRBJ2-5 13 - - TRBV19 TGTGCCAGTAGCCTAGGCAGGGAAGAGACCCAGTACTTC CASSLGREETQYF
TRBJ1-2 12 - - TRBV27 TGTGCCAGCAGTTTATCAGGGAGTGGCTACACCTTC CASSLSGSGYTF
TRBJ1-1 12 - - TRBV27 TGTGCCAGCAGCCTAGGGAACACTGAAGCTTTCTTT CASSLGNTEAFF
TRBJ1-1 16 - - TRBV30 TGTGCCTGGAGTGTGGGGCTCGGCGTCTACAACACTGAAGCTTTCTTT CAWSVGLGVYNTEAFF
TRBJ1-4 15 TRBD1 few TRBV2 TGTGCCAGCAGTGAAGCGACAGGGAGAGACGAAAAACTGTTTTTT CASSEATGRDEKLFF
TRBJ2-6 14 - - TRBV7-9 TGTGCCAGCAGCTTTCTAGCTGGGGCCAACGTCCTGACTTTC CASSFLAGANVLTF
TRBJ1-1 16 - - TRBV5-1 TGCGCCAGCAGCACGAGAGACACTTTGGTGGACACTGAAGCTTTCTTT CASSTRDTLVDTEAFF
TRBJ2-7 13 - - TRBV2 TGTGCCAGCAGTTACATGAACGGGTACGAGCAGTACTTC CASSYMNGYEQYF